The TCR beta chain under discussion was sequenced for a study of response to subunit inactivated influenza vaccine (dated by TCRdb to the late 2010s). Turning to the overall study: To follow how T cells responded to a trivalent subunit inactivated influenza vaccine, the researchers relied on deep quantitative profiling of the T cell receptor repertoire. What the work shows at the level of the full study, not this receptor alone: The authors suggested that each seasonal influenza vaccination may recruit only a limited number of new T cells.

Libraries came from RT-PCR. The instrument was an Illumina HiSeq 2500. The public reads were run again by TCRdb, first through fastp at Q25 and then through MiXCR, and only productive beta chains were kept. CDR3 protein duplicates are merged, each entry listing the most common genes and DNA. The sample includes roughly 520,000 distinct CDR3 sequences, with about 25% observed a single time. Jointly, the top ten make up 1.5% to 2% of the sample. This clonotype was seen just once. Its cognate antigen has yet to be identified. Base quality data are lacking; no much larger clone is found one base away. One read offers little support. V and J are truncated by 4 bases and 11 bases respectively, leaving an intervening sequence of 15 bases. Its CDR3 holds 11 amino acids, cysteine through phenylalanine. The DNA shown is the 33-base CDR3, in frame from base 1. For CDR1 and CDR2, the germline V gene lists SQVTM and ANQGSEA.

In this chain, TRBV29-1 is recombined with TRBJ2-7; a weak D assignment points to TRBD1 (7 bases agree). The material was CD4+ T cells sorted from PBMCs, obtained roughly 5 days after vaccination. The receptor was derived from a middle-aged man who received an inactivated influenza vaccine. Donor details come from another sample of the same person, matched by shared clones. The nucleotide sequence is TGCAGCGTTGCCGTTGACAGGGAGGAGTACTTC. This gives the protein CSVAVDREEYF.